These 11 T cell receptor beta chains came from one sample sequenced in a study of T cell repertoires in cytomegalovirus infection. No cognate antigen is known for these TCRs. MiXCR was run by TCRdb on the reads, yielding one entry per CDR3 protein. The sample has about 350,000 distinct CDR3 sequences, about 35% seen once. The material was cultured PBMCs, obtained from culture after CMV antigen stimulation. All receptors derive from a human donor in good health (CMV status not recorded). Some clones in this sample may be carry-over from other donors' samples.

This clonotype was found a few times. The CDR3 DNA reads as TGTGCCAAATCTAGCGGGGAGACAGATACGCAGTATTTT. This gives the protein CAKSSGETDTQYF. This chain links TRBV10-3 with TRBJ2-3, with TRBD2 matching over 9 bases. Germline trimming cut 10 bases from V and 3 bases from J; bases unmatched to any gene: 5. The germline CDR1 and CDR2 sequences are ENHRY and SYGVKD. CDR3 size: 13 residues.

There are many counts of this clonotype. The rearrangement links TRBV7-9 to TRBJ2-1; TRBD2 matches 10 bases. V shed 8 bases and J 6 bases; nucleotides not matched to a gene: 7. Germline V gene lookup returns CDR1 SEHNR and CDR2 FQNEAQ (reference sequence). This CDR3 has 14 residues. The CDR3 DNA reads TGTGCCAGCGGAAATAGCGGGAGGAGCAATGAGCAGTTCTTC. This sequence encodes CASGNSGRSNEQFF.

CDR3 coding DNA: TGCAGTGCTAGAGTGTCGCTGGCTCGGGGCGGGAGGGCCCGATACAATGAGCAGTTCTTC. Encoded protein: CSARVSLARGGRARYNEQFF. V usage is TRBV20-1 and J usage is TRBJ2-1; TRBD2 matches at 9 bases. The V gene's germline CDR1 is DFQATT and CDR2 SNEGSKA (reference sequence). V trimming: 1 base; J trimming: 4 bases; junction bases outside the gene matches: 20. The CDR3 is made up of 20 amino acids.

This clonotype was observed at least ten times. The chain recombines TRBV7-2 with TRBJ2-7; 11 bases match TRBD2. Trimming at V came to 0 bases and at J to 6 bases, leaving 1 base not matched to a gene. Germline CDR1 reads SGHTA; CDR2 reads FQGNSA. The CDR3 extends over 14 amino acids. DNA of the CDR3: TGTGCCAGCAGCTTAGCGGGGACTAGCGGCGAGCAGTACGTC. It yields the protein CASSLAGTSGEQYV.

The CDR3 loop reads CASSQLGPAGELFF. The DNA for the CDR3 is TGTGCCAGCAGCCAATTGGGTCCGGCCGGGGAGCTGTTTTTT. This chain links TRBV7-9 with TRBJ2-2; D gene uncertain. The germline CDR1 and CDR2 sequences are SEHNR and FQNEAQ (reference sequence). Between the trimmed V and J ends, which lost 5 bases and 6 bases, there was a span of 13 bases. This CDR3 region has 14 residues.

In this sample, this clonotype turned up many times. The J gene is TRBJ2-2, the V gene TRBV7-6, with TRBD2 identical over 7 bases. The CDR3 totals 15 residues. Germline loops: CDR1 SGHVS, CDR2 FNYEAQ. V gave up 3 bases and J gave up 2 bases; unmatched junction bases: 3. CDR3 amino acids: CASSFASGNTGELFF. The CDR3 DNA reads as TGTGCCAGCAGCTTCGCTAGCGGTAACACCGGGGAGCTGTTTTTT.

The DNA of the CDR3 is TGTGCCACCAGCCCCCGGACTAGCGTGGGAGATACGCAGTATTTT. Translating gives CATSPRTSVGDTQYF. The rearrangement uses TRBV15 and TRBJ2-3; 9 bases agree with TRBD2. CDR1 is LNHNV and CDR2 is YYDKDF in the germline V gene (reference sequence). With V trimmed by 5 bases and J by 5 bases, 8 bases remained unmatched. The CDR3 is made up of 15 amino acids.

V gene TRBV6-1 combines with J gene TRBJ2-4; no clear D. Trimming left V 7 bases short and J 8 bases short, with 12 bases between. Germline CDR1 MNHNS, CDR2 SASEGT. CDR3 size: 12 residues. The CDR3 sequence is CASKSVQDIQYF. The CDR3 bases are TGTGCCAGCAAGAGCGTCCAAGACATTCAGTACTTC.

This clonotype was counted only a few times. V and J are TRBV7-9 and TRBJ2-1; TRBD2 aligns across 13 bases. The CDR3 is 18 residues long. The germline gives CDR1 SEHNR, CDR2 FQNEAQ (reference sequence). The V segment lost 5 bases and the J segment 1 base; nucleotides outside the gene matches: 8. CDR3: CASSLLAGGFRSYNEQFF. The DNA for the CDR3 is TGTGCCAGCAGCCTACTAGCGGGAGGGTTCCGGTCCTACAATGAGCAGTTCTTC.

This rearrangement joins TRBV25-1 to TRBJ2-7; 7 bases fit TRBD1. J gave up 0 bases and V 4 bases, and 6 bases lay outside the gene matches. The CDR3 is made up of 15 amino acids. CDR1 MGHDK and CDR2 SYGVNS come from the germline V gene. The CDR3 here is CASSARQGYSYEQYF. CDR3 nucleotides: TGTGCCAGCAGTGCTCGACAGGGCTACTCCTACGAGCAGTACTTC.

This sequence joins TRBV20-1 and TRBJ2-3, with 16 bases that match TRBD2. With 3 bases clipped from V and 1 base from J, the junction kept 4 bases outside the gene matches. This CDR3 is built from 17 residues. Germline assignment: CDR1 DFQATT and CDR2 SNEGSKA (reference sequence). The DNA for the CDR3 is TGCAGTGCTAGTAGGGGACTAGCGGGAGGGGGCACAGATACGCAGTATTTT. Its protein product is CSASRGLAGGGTDTQYF.